One and the same sample provided the 21 T cell receptor beta chains below, sequenced in a study of beta chain features in type 1 diabetes. General study results and limits: Type 1 diabetes patients had moderately but significantly shorter TCRB CDR3s in all four CD4+ subsets.

Their specific antigens are unknown. Expressed TCRB transcripts were sequenced because the isolated RNA had all been reverse transcribed beforehand. The table came from immunoSEQ multiplex PCR; TCRdb's copy has only in-frame clones and leaves some out. The sample has under 850,000 clones, under 15% seen once; the top ten hold roughly 0.022%. Sequenced: naive CD4+ T cells from blood. The origin of the receptors is a man aged 18 to 35 with type 1 diabetes.

This clone was observed a few times. The J gene is TRBJ2-1, the V gene TRBV5-6; TRBD2 might be the D (6 bases). Per the germline V gene, CDR1 is SGHDT and CDR2 is YYEEEE. The CDR3 is 14 amino acids. Trimming removed 4 bases at V and 7 bases at J, with 15 bases between. The CDR3: CASSPVGTGNEQFF. The CDR3 region has the DNA TGTGCCAGCAGCCCGGTGGGGACTGGGAATGAGCAGTTCTTC.

This chain links TRBV5-1 with TRBJ2-7; 7 bases fit TRBD2. The ends lost 4 bases at V and 2 bases at J; junction bases unmatched: 9. This CDR3 region has 15 residues. Germline V CDR1 and CDR2: SGHRS, YFSETQ. CDR3 in DNA: TGCGCCAGCAGCGACCGCGGGGGACCTACCTACGAGCAGTACTTC. It codes for CASSDRGGPTYEQYF. Filled out from reference TRBV5-1 and TRBJ2-7, the complete variable domain reads KAGVTQTPRYLIKTRGQQVTLSCSPISGHRSVSWYQQTPGQGLQFLFEYFSETQRNKGNFPGRFSGRQFSNSRSEMNVSTLELGDSALYLCASSDRGGPTYEQYFGPGTRLTVT.

This clone was picked up a small number of times. The chain employs TRBV5-1 and TRBJ2-3; D is possibly TRBD2 (5 bases). This CDR3 contains 15 residues. From germline, CDR1 is SGHRS and CDR2 YFSETQ. The V end was cut by 5 bases, the J end by 2 bases, with 15 bases between. In nucleotides, the CDR3 is TGCGCCAGCAGTCTCGGTGGCGGGCCCACAGATACGCAGTATTTT. Encoded protein: CASSLGGGPTDTQYF.

This clone was observed a few times. The chain employs TRBV19 and TRBJ1-2, with 9 bases that match TRBD1. The CDR3 spans 15 residues. V shed 7 bases and J 5 bases; nucleotides not matched to a gene: 11. Per germline, CDR1 LNHDA and CDR2 SQIVND (reference sequence). CDR3: CASTTPGQGLYGYTF. In DNA form, the CDR3 reads TGTGCCAGTACCACACCGGGACAGGGCTTATATGGCTACACCTTC.

The chain combines TRBV4-1 with TRBJ1-4, with TRBD1 matching 12 bases. Losses at the gene ends were 4 bases for V and 8 bases for J; bases not matched to a gene: 8. From germline, CDR1 is MGHRA and CDR2 YSYEKL. The CDR3 runs to 16 residues. CDR3 loop: CASSRGQGANQEKLFF. CDR3 bases: TGCGCCAGCAGCCGGGGACAGGGGGCAAATCAAGAAAAACTGTTTTTT.

This chain joins TRBV5-1 and TRBJ1-3, with D unresolved. With 4 bases removed from V and 3 bases from J, the gap between germline ends came to 11 bases. The CDR3 covers 14 residues. Germline V CDR1 and CDR2: SGHRS, YFSETQ. For the CDR3, the DNA is TGCGCCAGCAGCCAGGACGGTTTTGGAAACACCATATATTTT. It translates to CASSQDGFGNTIYF.

This clone turned up a few times. This chain joins TRBV10-3 and TRBJ2-2, with D perhaps TRBD1 (6 bases). CDR1 is ENHRY and CDR2 is SYGVKD in the germline V gene. This CDR3 region has 14 residues. V was pared by 6 bases and J by 0 bases, with 8 bases between. In nucleotides, the CDR3 is TGTGCCATCAGCCCAGGGGCGAACACCGGGGAGCTGTTTTTT. It codes for CAISPGANTGELFF.

This clone has only a few counts. The chain links TRBV4-2 to TRBJ2-7, with a weak D call TRBD1 (5 bases). Trimming cost V 0 bases and J 3 bases, with 12 bases left between them. The CDR3 is 15 amino acids. Germline lookup yields CDR1 LGHNA and CDR2 YNFKEQ. The CDR3 DNA reads TGTGCCAGCAGCCAAGATATTTCAGGGATCTACGAGCAGTACTTC. This codes for CASSQDISGIYEQYF.

CDR3 region: CASSQKFTGDPQETQYF. CDR3 nucleotides: TGCGCCAGCAGTCAAAAATTCACAGGGGACCCACAAGAGACCCAGTACTTC. The chain carries TRBV23-1 and TRBJ2-5; 7 bases agree with TRBD1. TRBV23-1 is treated as an ORF (open reading frame) with a function not yet certain. The CDR3 consists of 17 residues. V was pared by 2 bases and J by 2 bases, with 11 bases of the junction left unmatched.

This clone was observed a few times. The sample has other DNA sequences that encode this CDR3 too. The chain carries TRBV6-5 and TRBJ2-2, with a possible D match to TRBD2 (6 bases). The V and J ends lost 8 bases and 5 bases respectively, with 9 bases between them. CDR1 and CDR2 (germline): MNHEY, SVGAGI. This CDR3 contains 12 residues. Here the CDR3 reads CASSRGTGELFF. The CDR3 DNA follows: TGTGCCAGCTCCCGGGGGACCGGGGAGCTGTTTTTT.

The chain carries TRBV11-2 and TRBJ2-5, with D perhaps TRBD2 (6 bases). Between the trimmed V and J ends, which lost 7 bases and 5 bases, there was a span of 14 bases. This CDR3 is built from 13 residues. CDR1 and CDR2 from the germline V gene are SGHAT and FQNNGV. The CDR3: CASTWGEVETQYF. CDR3 in DNA: TGTGCCAGCACCTGGGGGGAAGTCGAGACCCAGTACTTC.

This clone was counted only a few times. The chain employs TRBV30 and TRBJ2-7; D unresolved. Trimming removed 5 bases at V and 1 base at J, with 18 bases between. The V gene's germline CDR1 is GTSNPN and CDR2 SVGIG (reference sequence). The CDR3 contains 15 residues. The CDR3 loop reads CAWRPRRFSSYEQYF. The CDR3 DNA reads as TGTGCCTGGCGACCCCGCAGATTTTCTTCCTACGAGCAGTACTTC. The entire variable domain, with the rest obtained from reference TRBV30 and TRBJ2-7, is as follows: SQTIHQWPATLVQPVGSPLSLECTVEGTSNPNLYWYRQAAGRGLQLLFYSVGIGQISSEVPQNLSASRPQDRQFILSSKKLLLSDSGFYLCAWRPRRFSSYEQYFGPGTRLTVT.

In DNA form, the CDR3 reads TGTGCCAGCAGCGTAGGTACCAGCCTCCAAGAGACCCAGTACTTC. This encodes CASSVGTSLQETQYF. J is TRBJ2-5 and V is TRBV9; the D is unclear. CDR1 and CDR2 (germline): SGDLS, YYNGEE. The CDR3 runs to 15 residues. Trimming removed 0 bases at V and 1 base at J, with 10 bases between.

The V gene is TRBV21-1, the J gene TRBJ1-2. TRBV21-1 is a pseudogene locus. The CDR3 length is 12 residues. This CDR3 reads CASTPLCYGYTF. Written as DNA, the CDR3 is TGTGCCAGCACCCCTTTGTGCTATGGCTACACCTTC.

The chain recombines TRBV9 with TRBJ1-2; 7 bases are a match to TRBD1. This CDR3 is 15 amino acids long. From germline, CDR1 is SGDLS and CDR2 YYNGEE. After removal of 2 bases from V and 8 bases from J, the junction contained 12 bases not matched to a gene. CDR3 region: CASSVTGVGWEGYTF. The DNA for the CDR3 is TGTGCCAGCAGCGTCACAGGGGTAGGCTGGGAGGGCTACACCTTC.

This CDR3 reads CASSDLNSGNTIYF. The CDR3 DNA sequence: TGTGCCAGCAGCGACTTAAACTCTGGAAACACCATATATTTT. The chain uses TRBV25-1 and TRBJ1-3; D gene unclear. The CDR3 runs to 14 residues. Trimming took 6 bases from V and 0 from J, leaving 9 bases between them. Germline V CDR1 and CDR2: MGHDK, SYGVNS.

There are a few counts of this clone. V and J are TRBV4-1 and TRBJ2-3; no reliable D call. The germline CDR1 and CDR2 sequences are MGHRA and YSYEKL. V lost 4 bases to trimming and J lost 4 bases, with 9 bases between them. CDR3 length: 13 amino acids. The CDR3 protein is CASSRQVPDTQYF. Written as DNA, the CDR3 is TGCGCCAGCAGCCGCCAAGTCCCAGATACGCAGTATTTT.

The V and J genes are TRBV4-1 and TRBJ2-6; no firm D call. The germline V and J ends were trimmed by 1 base and 0 bases, with 10 bases remaining between them. Per germline, CDR1 MGHRA and CDR2 YSYEKL. The CDR3 extends over 17 amino acids. The CDR3 loop is CASSQGVSRSGANVLTF. The DNA for the CDR3 is TGCGCCAGCAGCCAAGGGGTGAGCCGCTCTGGGGCCAACGTCCTGACTTTC.

This clone was counted a few times. The chain uses TRBV5-1 and TRBJ1-5; unclear D gene. This CDR3 comprises 13 residues. In germline, CDR1 is SGHRS, CDR2 YFSETQ. V lost 4 bases to trimming and J lost 4 bases, with 9 bases between them. The CDR3 sequence is CASSPDTNQPQHF. The CDR3 nucleotides read TGCGCCAGCAGCCCGGATACTAATCAGCCCCAGCATTTT.

This clone was seen a handful of times. V usage is TRBV11-2 and J usage is TRBJ2-5; D unresolved. CDR1 is SGHAT, CDR2 FQNNGV, per germline. Trimming stripped 1 base from V and 5 bases from J, with 8 bases between. The CDR3 spans 13 residues. Here the CDR3 reads CASSLGVGETQYF. Here the CDR3 DNA reads TGTGCCAGCAGCTTAGGGGTCGGCGAGACCCAGTACTTC.

CDR3 sequence: CASSMGSLTYEQYF. DNA of the CDR3: TGTGCCAGTAGTATGGGCAGCTTGACCTACGAGCAGTACTTC. This chain uses TRBV19 with TRBJ2-7, with D unresolved. Per the germline V gene, CDR1 is LNHDA and CDR2 is SQIVND (reference sequence). This CDR3 comprises 14 residues. The V end was cut by 3 bases, the J end by 2 bases, with 11 bases between.